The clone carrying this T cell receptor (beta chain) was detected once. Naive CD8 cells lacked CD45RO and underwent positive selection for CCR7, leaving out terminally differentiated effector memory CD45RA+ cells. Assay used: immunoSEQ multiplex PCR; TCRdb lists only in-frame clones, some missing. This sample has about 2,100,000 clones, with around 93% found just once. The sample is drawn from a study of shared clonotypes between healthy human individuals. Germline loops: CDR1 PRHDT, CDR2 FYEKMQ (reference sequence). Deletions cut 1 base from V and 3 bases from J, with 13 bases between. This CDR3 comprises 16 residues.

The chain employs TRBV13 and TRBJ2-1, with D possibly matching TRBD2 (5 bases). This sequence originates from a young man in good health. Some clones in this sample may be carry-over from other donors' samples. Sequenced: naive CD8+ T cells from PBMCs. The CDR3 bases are TGTGCCAGCAGCTTAGTCGGGCCCGCGGGCTACAATGAGCAGTTCTTC. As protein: CASSLVGPAGYNEQFF.